This T cell receptor (beta chain) stems from a study of cytomegalovirus exposure and HLA in healthy donors. The PCR had 60 Vbeta and 13 Jbeta primers. The table came from immunoSEQ multiplex PCR; TCRdb's copy has only in-frame clones and leaves some out. The table includes fewer than 200,000 clones, approximately 79% detected once. A word on this clone: Its specificity is not known. Other nucleotide sequences from this sample produce the same CDR3.

The CDR3 has 13 amino acids. Germline lookup yields CDR1 SNHLY and CDR2 FYNNEI. V dropped 6 bases and J dropped 5; count of bases not matched to a gene: 5. Findings and caveats of the study: In vitro confirmation showed three CMV-associated chains to be CMV antigen specific. Later on, analysis showed that most CMV-associated TCR beta chains appeared to be HLA-restricted. Researchers counted 164 TCR beta chains as cytomegalovirus-associated. A later analysis found common viral pathogens apparently linked to several of the most significant clusters.

V is TRBV2 and J is TRBJ1-2; TRBD1 agrees at 8 bases. The sample comprised PBMCs. This TCR was recovered from a woman aged 50 to 60 in good health and CMV-seropositive. The DNA for the CDR3 is TGTGCCAGCAGGAGCGGACAGGGATATGGCTACACCTTC. Its protein product is CASRSGQGYGYTF. The entire variable domain, with the rest obtained from reference TRBV2 and TRBJ1-2, is as follows: EPEVTQTPSHQVTQMGQEVILRCVPISNHLYFYWYRQILGQKVEFLVSFYNNEISEKSEIFDDQFSVERPDGSNFTLKIRSTKLEDSAMYFCASRSGQGYGYTFGSGTRLTVV.